This T cell receptor beta chain was captured in a study of cytotoxic CD8 clonotypes in ibrutinib-treated CLL. Across the study: The subjects consisted of 11 relapsed/refractory and approximately 15 treatment-naive individuals, with 17 to 18 IGHV unmutated. An average of 255,043 productive templates and tens of thousands of productive rearrangements was obtained per sample.

The CDR3 has 13 residues. The V gene lost 6 bases and the J gene lost 6 bases, with 14 bases spanning the gap. Germline V gives CDR1 MNHNS, CDR2 SASEGT. Sequencing sought depths of 1 in 200,000 to 1 in 1 million T cells. Sequenced by immunoSEQ multiplex PCR; TCRdb stores in-frame clones only, minus some. The sample has tens of thousands of clones, roughly 83% seen once. By share, this clone counts as medium-sized. The antigen is not known. Study outcomes and limitations: There were differences in sampling times between sustained-remission and progressing patients.

The rearrangement uses TRBV6-1 and TRBJ1-1; maybe TRBD1 (6 bases). The sequence was obtained from a human donor with chronic lymphocytic leukemia. This specimen consisted of PBMCs, obtained after 24 months of ibrutinib treatment. The CDR3 here is CASRTTGFSEAFF. CDR3 DNA: TGTGCCAGCAGGACTACAGGGTTTTCTGAAGCTTTCTTT.